These 3 T cell receptor beta chains were all obtained from the same sample, sequenced in a study of cytomegalovirus exposure and HLA in healthy donors. Assay: immunoSEQ multiplex PCR; the TCRdb copy retains only in-frame clones and omits some. The data contain around 220,000 clones, approximately 88% of them seen just once; the ten biggest clones take up more than 13%. Sample: PBMCs. The receptors originated from a woman in her twenties or thirties in good health and CMV-seropositive.

The rearrangement joins TRBV5-1 to TRBJ2-1; D might be TRBD2 (5 bases). V lost 0 bases and J lost 7, with 14 bases in between. This CDR3 has 15 amino acids. The germline gives CDR1 SGHRS, CDR2 YFSETQ. The CDR3: CASSLDRGLGNEQFF. As DNA, the CDR3 is TGCGCCAGCAGCTTGGATCGCGGGCTGGGGAATGAGCAGTTCTTC.

The chain combines TRBV4-3 with TRBJ1-5; maybe TRBD1 (5 bases). CDR3 length: 15 residues. Deletions cut 0 bases from V and 4 bases from J, with 10 bases between. Germline V CDR1 and CDR2: LGHNA, YSLEER. The CDR3 is CASSQDRASNQPQHF. CDR3 DNA sequence: TGCGCCAGCAGCCAAGACAGGGCCAGTAATCAGCCCCAGCATTTT.

The chain joins TRBV5-6 to TRBJ1-1, with 8 bases identical to TRBD1. Germline V gene data show CDR1 as SGHDT and CDR2 as YYEEEE. V shed 0 bases, J shed 0 bases, and the junction held 1 base outside the gene matches. The CDR3 has 15 amino acids. CDR3 sequence reads: CASSLDRGMNTEAFF. CDR3 nucleotide sequence: TGTGCCAGCAGCTTGGACAGGGGGATGAACACTGAAGCTTTCTTT.